The text below deals with one T cell receptor (beta chain). The germline V gene encodes CDR1 SEHNR and CDR2 FQNEAQ (reference sequence). CDR3 length equals 14 residues. The J segment lost 4 bases and the V segment lost 5 bases, leaving 5 bases of the junction unmatched. This entry belongs to a study of long-term antiretroviral therapy in people with HIV. Whole-study context: The earliest samples came about a decade before the 2015 immediate-ART recommendation.

Sequencing relied on immunoSEQ assay v3.0, run at survey level. Method: immunoSEQ multiplex PCR; TCRdb's copy keeps in-frame clones and lacks some. The data show just under 40,000 clones, about 88% seen once. Two or more post-ART PBMC samples, plus at least one pre-ART sample, were available for each donor. The TCR sequence derives from a woman aged 18-30 years with HIV. The specimen was unsorted PBMCs, collected just before starting antiretroviral therapy. This chain links TRBV7-9 with TRBJ2-3; 8 bases agree with TRBD1. Here the CDR3 reads CASSQRQGPDTQYF. Here the CDR3 DNA reads TGTGCCAGCAGCCAGAGACAGGGGCCAGATACGCAGTATTTT. Full variable domain (missing parts from reference TRBV7-9 and TRBJ2-3): DTGVSQNPRHKITKRGQNVTFRCDPISEHNRLYWYRQTLGQGPEFLTYFQNEAQLEKSRLLSDRFSAERPKGSFSTLEIQRTEQGDSAMYLCASSQRQGPDTQYFGPGTRLTVL.